The subject of this entry is one T cell receptor (beta chain). Germline V gene sequence: CDR1 GTSNPN, CDR2 SVGIG (reference sequence). The CDR3 spans 13 residues. V was cut by 1 base and J by 10 bases, with 11 bases left in between. TCRdb's table, derived via immunoSEQ multiplex PCR, lists solely in-frame clones and lacks some. In the table there are 200,000 to 250,000 clones, 84% of which are singletons. This entry comes from a study of blood T cell repertoires in COVID-19. The clonotype comes from a woman aged 30 to 39 who had recovered from COVID-19. V and J are TRBV30 and TRBJ1-6, with D possibly matching TRBD1 (6 bases). Sequencing was carried out using peripheral blood. This CDR3 is CAWSDIGGSPLHF. CDR3 coding DNA: TGTGCCTGGAGTGATATAGGGGGATCACCCCTCCACTTT.